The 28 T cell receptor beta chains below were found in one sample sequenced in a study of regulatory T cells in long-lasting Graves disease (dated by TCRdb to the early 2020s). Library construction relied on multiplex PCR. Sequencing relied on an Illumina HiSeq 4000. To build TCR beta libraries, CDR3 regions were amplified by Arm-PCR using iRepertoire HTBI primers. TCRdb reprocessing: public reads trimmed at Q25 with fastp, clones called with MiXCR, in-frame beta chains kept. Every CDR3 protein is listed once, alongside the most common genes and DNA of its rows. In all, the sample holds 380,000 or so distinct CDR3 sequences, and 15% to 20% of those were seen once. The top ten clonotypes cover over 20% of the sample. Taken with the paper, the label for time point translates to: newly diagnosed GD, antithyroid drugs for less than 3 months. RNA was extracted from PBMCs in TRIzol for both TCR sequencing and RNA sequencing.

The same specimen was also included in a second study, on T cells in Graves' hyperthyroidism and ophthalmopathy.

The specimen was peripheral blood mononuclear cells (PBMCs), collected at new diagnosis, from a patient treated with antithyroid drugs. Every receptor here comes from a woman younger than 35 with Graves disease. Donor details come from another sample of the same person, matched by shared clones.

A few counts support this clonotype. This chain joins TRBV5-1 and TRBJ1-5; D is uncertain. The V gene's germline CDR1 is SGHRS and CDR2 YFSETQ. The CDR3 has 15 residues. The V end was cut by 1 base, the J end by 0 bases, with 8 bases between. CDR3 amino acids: CASSLMGISNQPQHF. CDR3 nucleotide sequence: TGCGCCAGCAGCTTGATGGGTATTAGCAATCAGCCCCAGCATTTT.

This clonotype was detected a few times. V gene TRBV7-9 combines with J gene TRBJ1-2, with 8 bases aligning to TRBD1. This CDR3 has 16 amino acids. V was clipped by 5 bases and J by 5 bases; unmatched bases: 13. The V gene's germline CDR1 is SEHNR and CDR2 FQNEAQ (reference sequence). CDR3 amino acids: CASSASGGEGIYGYTF. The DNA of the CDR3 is TGTGCCAGCAGCGCCTCAGGGGGCGAGGGGATATATGGCTACACCTTC.

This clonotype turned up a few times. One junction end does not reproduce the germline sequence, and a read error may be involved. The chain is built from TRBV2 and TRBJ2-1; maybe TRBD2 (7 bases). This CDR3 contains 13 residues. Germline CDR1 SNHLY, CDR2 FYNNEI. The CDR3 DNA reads TGTGCCAGCAATGAAGGGGTGGGGGGGGCGCAGTTCTTC. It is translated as CASNEGVGGAQFF.

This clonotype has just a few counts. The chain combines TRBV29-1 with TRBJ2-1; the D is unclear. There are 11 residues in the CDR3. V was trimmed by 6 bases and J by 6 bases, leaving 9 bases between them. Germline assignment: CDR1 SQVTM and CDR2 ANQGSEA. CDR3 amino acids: CSVAHSNEQFF. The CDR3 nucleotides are TGCAGCGTCGCCCACTCCAATGAGCAGTTCTTC.

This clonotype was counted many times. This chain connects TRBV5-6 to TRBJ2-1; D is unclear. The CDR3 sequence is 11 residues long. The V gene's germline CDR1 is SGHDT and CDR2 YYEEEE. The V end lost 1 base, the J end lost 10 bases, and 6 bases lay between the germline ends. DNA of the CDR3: TGTGCCAGCAGCTTGCTTGAGGAGCAGTTCTTC. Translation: CASSLLEEQFF.

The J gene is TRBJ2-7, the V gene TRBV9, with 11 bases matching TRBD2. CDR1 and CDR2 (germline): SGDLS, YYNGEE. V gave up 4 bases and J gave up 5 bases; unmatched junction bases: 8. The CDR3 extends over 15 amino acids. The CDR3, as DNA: TGTGCCAGCAGCCTAACCCTAGCGGGGGGCGACGAGCAGTACTTC. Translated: CASSLTLAGGDEQYF.

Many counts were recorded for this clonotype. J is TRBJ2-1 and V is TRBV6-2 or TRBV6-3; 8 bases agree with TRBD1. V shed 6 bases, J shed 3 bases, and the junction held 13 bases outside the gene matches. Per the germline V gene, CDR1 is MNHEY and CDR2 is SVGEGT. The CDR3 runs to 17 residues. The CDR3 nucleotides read TGTGCCAGCAGGACCTTAGGAACAGGGGGTGACTACAATGAGCAGTTCTTC. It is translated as CASRTLGTGGDYNEQFF.

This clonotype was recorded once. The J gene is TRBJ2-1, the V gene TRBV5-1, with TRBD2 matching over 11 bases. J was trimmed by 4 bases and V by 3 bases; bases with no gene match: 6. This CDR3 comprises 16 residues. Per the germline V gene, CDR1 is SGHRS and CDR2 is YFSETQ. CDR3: CASSSQTSGVYNEQFF. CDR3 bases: TGCGCCAGCAGCTCCCAGACTAGCGGGGTTTACAATGAGCAGTTCTTC.

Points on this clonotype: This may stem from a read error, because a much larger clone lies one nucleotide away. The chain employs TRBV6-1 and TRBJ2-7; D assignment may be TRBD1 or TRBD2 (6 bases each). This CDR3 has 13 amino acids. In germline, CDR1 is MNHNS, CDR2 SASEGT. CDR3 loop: CASIRGGIYEQYF. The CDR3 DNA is TGTGCTTCCATCAGGGGAGGTATCTACGAGCAGTACTTC.

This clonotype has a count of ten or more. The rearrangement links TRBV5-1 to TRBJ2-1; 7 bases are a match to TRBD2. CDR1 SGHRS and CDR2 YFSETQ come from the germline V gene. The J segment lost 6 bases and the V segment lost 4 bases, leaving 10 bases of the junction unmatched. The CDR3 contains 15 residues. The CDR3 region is CASSPGLVAGNEQFF. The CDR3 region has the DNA TGCGCCAGCAGCCCCGGACTAGTGGCGGGCAATGAGCAGTTCTTC.

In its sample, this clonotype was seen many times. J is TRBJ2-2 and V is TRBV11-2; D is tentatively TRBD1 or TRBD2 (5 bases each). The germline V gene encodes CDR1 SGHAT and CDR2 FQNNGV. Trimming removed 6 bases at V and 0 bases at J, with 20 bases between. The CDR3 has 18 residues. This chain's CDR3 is CASRTFPRGPANTGELFF. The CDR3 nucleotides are TGTGCCAGCAGGACCTTCCCCCGGGGCCCGGCGAACACCGGGGAGCTGTTTTTT.

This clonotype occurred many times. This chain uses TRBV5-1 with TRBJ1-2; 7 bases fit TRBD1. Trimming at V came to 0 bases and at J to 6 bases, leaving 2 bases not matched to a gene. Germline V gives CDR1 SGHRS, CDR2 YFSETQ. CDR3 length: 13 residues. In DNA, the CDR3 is TGCGCCAGCAGCTTGGAGGGACAGAATGGCTACACCTTC. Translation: CASSLEGQNGYTF.

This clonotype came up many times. The DNA for the CDR3 is TGTGCCAGCAGTTTATCCCGACAGGCTGAAGCTTTCTTT. Protein sequence: CASSLSRQAEAFF. The V and J genes are TRBV27 and TRBJ1-1; maybe TRBD1 (6 bases). CDR3 length equals 13 residues. The germline CDR1 and CDR2 sequences are MNHEY and SMNVEV (reference sequence). V gave up 0 bases and J gave up 6 bases, with 8 bases separating them.

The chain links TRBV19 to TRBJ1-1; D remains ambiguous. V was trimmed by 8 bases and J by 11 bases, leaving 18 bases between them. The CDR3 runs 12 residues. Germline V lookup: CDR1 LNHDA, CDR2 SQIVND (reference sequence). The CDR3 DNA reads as TGTGCCAGTGGCCCATGGTACGGTGAGGCTTTCTTT. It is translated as CASGPWYGEAFF.

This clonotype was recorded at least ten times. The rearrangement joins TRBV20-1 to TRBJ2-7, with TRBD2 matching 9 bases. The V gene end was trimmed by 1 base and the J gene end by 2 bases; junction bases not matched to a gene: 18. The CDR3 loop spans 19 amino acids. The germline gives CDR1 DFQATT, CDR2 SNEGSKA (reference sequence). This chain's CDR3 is CSARAWALAGLLTTYEQYF. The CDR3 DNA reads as TGCAGTGCTAGAGCCTGGGCCCTAGCGGGACTCCTTACTACCTACGAGCAGTACTTC.

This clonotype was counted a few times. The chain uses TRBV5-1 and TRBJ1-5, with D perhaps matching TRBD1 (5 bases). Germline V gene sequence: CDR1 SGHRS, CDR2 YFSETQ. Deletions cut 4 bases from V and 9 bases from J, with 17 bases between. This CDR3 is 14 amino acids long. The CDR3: CASSPSGGVGPQHF. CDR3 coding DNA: TGCGCCAGCAGCCCGTCGGGGGGAGTGGGGCCCCAGCATTTT.

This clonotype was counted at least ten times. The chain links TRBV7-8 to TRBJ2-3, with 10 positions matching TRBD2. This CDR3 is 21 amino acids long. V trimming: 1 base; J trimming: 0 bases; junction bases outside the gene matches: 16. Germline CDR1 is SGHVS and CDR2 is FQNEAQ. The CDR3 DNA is TGTGCCAGCAGCTTAGGGGTCGGCCTAGCGGGGGAGGTAACTAGCACAGATACGCAGTATTTT. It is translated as CASSLGVGLAGEVTSTDTQYF.

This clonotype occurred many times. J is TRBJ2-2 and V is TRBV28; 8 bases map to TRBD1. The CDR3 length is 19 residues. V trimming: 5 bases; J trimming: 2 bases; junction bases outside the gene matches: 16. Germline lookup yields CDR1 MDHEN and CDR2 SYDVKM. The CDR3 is CASSPLKAGGAPNTGELFF. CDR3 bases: TGTGCCAGCAGTCCACTAAAAGCAGGGGGCGCCCCTAACACCGGGGAGCTGTTTTTT.

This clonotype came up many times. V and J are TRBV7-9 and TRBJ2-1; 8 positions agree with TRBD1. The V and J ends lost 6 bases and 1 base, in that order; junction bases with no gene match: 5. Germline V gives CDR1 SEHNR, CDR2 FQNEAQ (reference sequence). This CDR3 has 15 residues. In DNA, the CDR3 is TGTGCCAGCAGAAGCAGGGGGCAATCCTACAATGAGCAGTTCTTC. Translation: CASRSRGQSYNEQFF.

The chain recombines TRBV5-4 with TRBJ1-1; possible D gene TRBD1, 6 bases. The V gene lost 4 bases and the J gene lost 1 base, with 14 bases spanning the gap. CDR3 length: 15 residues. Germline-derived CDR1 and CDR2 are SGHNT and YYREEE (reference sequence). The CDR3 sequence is CASSQGGGRNTEAFF. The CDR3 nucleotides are TGTGCCAGCAGCCAAGGGGGGGGCCGGAACACTGAAGCTTTCTTT.

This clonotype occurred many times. For the CDR3, the DNA is TGTGCCAGCAGTTTCAGACAGAACTATGGCTACACCTTC. Translated: CASSFRQNYGYTF. V usage is TRBV12-3 or TRBV12-4 and J usage is TRBJ1-2, with D maybe TRBD1 (5 bases). The length of the CDR3 is 13 residues. Trimming pared 3 bases from V and 2 bases from J, leaving 7 bases between.

DNA of the CDR3: TGCAGTGCCAACCCGGGACTAGCGGGAGGGCCTTACAATGAGCAGTTCTTC. Residues: CSANPGLAGGPYNEQFF. The gene calls are TRBV20-1 and TRBJ2-1, with 16 bases aligning to TRBD2. V trimming: 6 bases; J trimming: 4 bases; junction bases outside the gene matches: 9. There are 17 residues in the CDR3. Germline V gene data show CDR1 as DFQATT and CDR2 as SNEGSKA (reference sequence).

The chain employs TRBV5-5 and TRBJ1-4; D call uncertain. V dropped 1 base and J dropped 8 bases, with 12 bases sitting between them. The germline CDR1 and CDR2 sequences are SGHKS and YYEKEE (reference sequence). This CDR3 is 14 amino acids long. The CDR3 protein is CASSLRATLEKLFF. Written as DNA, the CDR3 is TGTGCCAGCAGCTTGAGGGCGACTCTCGAAAAACTGTTTTTT. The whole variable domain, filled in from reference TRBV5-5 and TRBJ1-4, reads DAGVTQSPTHLIKTRGQQVTLRCSPISGHKSVSWYQQVLGQGPQFIFQYYEKEERGRGNFPDRFSARQFPNYSSELNVNALLLGDSALYLCASSLRATLEKLFFGSGTQLSVL.

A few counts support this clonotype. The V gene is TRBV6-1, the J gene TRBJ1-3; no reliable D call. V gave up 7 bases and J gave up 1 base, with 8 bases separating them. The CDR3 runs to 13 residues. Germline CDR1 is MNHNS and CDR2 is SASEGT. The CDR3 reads CASNTASGNTIYF. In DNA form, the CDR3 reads TGTGCCAGCAACACGGCGTCTGGAAACACCATATATTTT.

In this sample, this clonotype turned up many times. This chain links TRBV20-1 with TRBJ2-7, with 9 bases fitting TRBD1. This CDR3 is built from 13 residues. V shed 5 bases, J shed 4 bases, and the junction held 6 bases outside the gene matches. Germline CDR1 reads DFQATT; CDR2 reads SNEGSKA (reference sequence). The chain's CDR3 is CSAVTGGSYEQYF. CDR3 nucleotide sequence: TGCAGTGCTGTAACAGGGGGCTCATACGAGCAGTACTTC.

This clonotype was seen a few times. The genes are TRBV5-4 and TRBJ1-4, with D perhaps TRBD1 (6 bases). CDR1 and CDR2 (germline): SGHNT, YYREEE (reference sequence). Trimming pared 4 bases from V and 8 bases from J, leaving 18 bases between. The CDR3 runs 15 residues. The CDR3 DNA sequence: TGTGCCAGCAGCGTGGGGGTCAGGGGCGGCGAAAAACTGTTTTTT. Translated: CASSVGVRGGEKLFF. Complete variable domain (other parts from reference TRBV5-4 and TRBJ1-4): ETGVTQSPTHLIKTRGQQVTLRCSSQSGHNTVSWYQQALGQGPQFIFQYYREEENGRGNFPPRFSGLQFPNYSSELNVNALELDDSALYLCASSVGVRGGEKLFFGSGTQLSVL.

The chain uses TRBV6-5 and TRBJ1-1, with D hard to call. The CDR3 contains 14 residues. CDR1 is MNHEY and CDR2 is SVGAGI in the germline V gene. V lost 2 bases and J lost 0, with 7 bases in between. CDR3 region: CASSYLGLNTEAFF. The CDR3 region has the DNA TGTGCCAGCAGTTACCTGGGTTTGAACACTGAAGCTTTCTTT.

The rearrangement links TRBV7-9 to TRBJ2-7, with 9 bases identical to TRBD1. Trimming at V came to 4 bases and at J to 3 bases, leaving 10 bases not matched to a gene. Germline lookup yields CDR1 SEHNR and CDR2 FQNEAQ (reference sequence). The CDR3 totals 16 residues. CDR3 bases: TGTGCCAGCAGCTCAACCCGGACAGGGGCAGGCTACGAGCAGTACTTC. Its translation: CASSSTRTGAGYEQYF.